A single sample is the source of the 15 T cell receptor beta chains below, sequenced in a study of blood T cell repertoires in COVID-19. The data were produced by immunoSEQ multiplex PCR, yet TCRdb's version contains in-frame clones alone and is incomplete. This table has around 270,000 clones, around 90% appearing once. Sequencing input: PBMCs or T cells enriched from blood (not recorded which). These receptors came from a woman aged 40 to 50 who had been exposed to COVID-19.

Concerning this clone itself: This CDR3 is also generated by other DNA sequences in the sample. The gene calls are TRBV7-6 and TRBJ1-1; TRBD1 might be the D (6 bases). Trimming left V 5 bases short and J 4 bases short, with 14 bases between. The CDR3 is 14 amino acids. Germline loops: CDR1 SGHVS, CDR2 FNYEAQ. The CDR3 is CASSPRGGGTEAFF. The CDR3, as DNA: TGTGCCAGCAGCCCCAGGGGAGGGGGCACTGAAGCTTTCTTT.

The chain recombines TRBV7-6 with TRBJ1-2; D is possibly TRBD1 (5 bases). The CDR3 runs 14 residues. With 5 bases removed from V and 4 bases from J, the gap between germline ends came to 14 bases. CDR1 and CDR2 (germline): SGHVS, FNYEAQ. The CDR3 DNA follows: TGTGCCAGCAGCCCGGGCGGGACCTTCTATGGCTACACCTTC. Its translation is CASSPGGTFYGYTF.

The genes are TRBV4-2 and TRBJ2-5, with TRBD2 as a possible D gene (7 bases). V lost 3 bases and J 3 bases, leaving 11 bases between the germline ends. This CDR3 is 14 amino acids long. CDR1 and CDR2 (germline): LGHNA, YNFKEQ. The CDR3: CASSQGGQEETQYF. The CDR3 nucleotides read TGTGCCAGCAGCCAGGGGGGGCAGGAAGAGACCCAGTACTTC.

V gene TRBV2 combines with J gene TRBJ1-1, with 8 bases identical to TRBD1. The CDR3 sequence is 13 residues long. The ends lost 8 bases at V and 4 bases at J; junction bases unmatched: 6. CDR1 and CDR2 (germline): SNHLY, FYNNEI. This CDR3 reads CASLTDRGTEAFF. Written as DNA, the CDR3 is TGTGCCAGCTTAACAGACAGGGGCACTGAAGCTTTCTTT.

The rearrangement links TRBV4-3 to TRBJ2-3; D call uncertain. Germline V CDR1 and CDR2: LGHNA, YSLEER. V was trimmed by 0 bases and J by 4 bases, leaving 5 bases between them. This CDR3 has 13 amino acids. This CDR3 reads CASSQDFADTQYF. For the CDR3, the DNA is TGCGCCAGCAGCCAAGACTTTGCAGATACGCAGTATTTT.

A note on this clone: Other DNA sequences within the sample encode an identical CDR3. This rearrangement joins TRBV7-2 to TRBJ2-1; D is possibly TRBD2 (6 bases). The CDR3 is 16 amino acids. CDR1 and CDR2 (germline): SGHTA, FQGNSA. Trimming stripped 1 base from V and 1 base from J, with 11 bases between. CDR3 DNA sequence: TGTGCCAGCAGCTTAGGGCCCCGGGGGTCCTACAATGAGCAGTTCTTC. Translation: CASSLGPRGSYNEQFF.

The rearrangement joins TRBV10-3 to TRBJ2-3; D perhaps matches TRBD1 (5 bases). V was clipped by 7 bases and J by 0 bases, with 11 bases between them. This CDR3 has 14 residues. CDR1 is ENHRY, CDR2 SYGVKD, per germline. CDR3 in amino acids: CAIKQEPSTDTQYF. Here the CDR3 DNA reads TGTGCCATCAAACAGGAGCCTAGCACAGATACGCAGTATTTT.

In this sample, this clone turned up a few times. V is TRBV2 and J is TRBJ1-4; possibly TRBD1 for D (6 bases). Looked up from germline, CDR1 is SNHLY and CDR2 is FYNNEI. CDR3 length: 14 amino acids. Trimming shortened V by 10 bases and J by 8 bases, and 20 bases separated the two germline ends. In nucleotides, the CDR3 is TGTGCCACAGAAGATTACAGGGAAGGCGAAAAACTGTTTTTT. Amino acids: CATEDYREGEKLFF.

The chain combines TRBV5-1 with TRBJ2-6; D may be TRBD1 (5 bases). This CDR3 has 18 residues. The V and J ends lost 1 base and 0 bases respectively, with 14 bases between them. Germline CDR1 reads SGHRS; CDR2 reads YFSETQ. The CDR3 sequence is CASSLPSRQFSGANVLTF. The DNA of the CDR3 is TGCGCCAGCAGCTTGCCCTCCCGACAGTTCTCTGGGGCCAACGTCCTGACTTTC.

The genes are TRBV4-2 and TRBJ1-2, with 9 bases aligning to TRBD1. Looked up from germline, CDR1 is LGHNA and CDR2 is YNFKEQ. This CDR3 region has 15 residues. The J segment lost 4 bases and the V segment lost 5 bases, leaving 8 bases of the junction unmatched. CDR3 in amino acids: CASSKLTGGIYGYTF. The CDR3 DNA reads as TGTGCCAGCAGCAAACTAACAGGGGGCATCTATGGCTACACCTTC.

The chain joins TRBV19 to TRBJ1-3, with D uncertain. With 5 bases removed from V and 6 bases from J, the gap between germline ends came to 14 bases. Germline values: CDR1 LNHDA, CDR2 SQIVND (reference sequence). The CDR3 runs 14 residues. The CDR3 loop reads CASSLGSYENTIYF. The CDR3 DNA follows: TGTGCCAGTAGTTTGGGCAGTTACGAAAACACCATATATTTT.

The chain combines TRBV12-3 or TRBV12-4 with TRBJ1-2, with a tentative D call TRBD1 (5 bases). There are 13 residues in the CDR3. Trimming removed 8 bases from V and 5 bases from J, with 15 bases in between. CDR3 residues: CASGDPRGYGYTF. The CDR3 nucleotides are TGTGCCAGCGGAGACCCTCGGGGGTATGGCTACACCTTC.

The chain combines TRBV4-1 with TRBJ1-1; 7 bases align to TRBD1. This CDR3 spans 15 amino acids. The V and J ends lost 4 bases and 5 bases, in that order; junction bases with no gene match: 10. Looked up from germline, CDR1 is MGHRA and CDR2 is YSYEKL. The CDR3 sequence is CASSPSQGVGTEAFF. DNA of the CDR3: TGCGCCAGCAGCCCGTCGCAGGGGGTAGGGACTGAAGCTTTCTTT.

This sequence joins TRBV27 and TRBJ1-5, with D hard to call. Germline V gene sequence: CDR1 MNHEY, CDR2 SMNVEV (reference sequence). The CDR3 consists of 15 residues. V gave up 0 bases and J gave up 2 bases, with 8 bases separating them. The DNA for the CDR3 is TGTGCCAGCAGTTTATCCTTCGCGGGCAATCAGCCCCAGCATTTT. It is translated as CASSLSFAGNQPQHF.

This chain's CDR3 is CASSNPSSGQPQHF. The CDR3 DNA reads as TGTGCCAGCAGTAACCCCTCTTCGGGACAGCCCCAGCATTTT. The chain links TRBV28 to TRBJ1-5; D gene unclear. Per the germline V gene, CDR1 is MDHEN and CDR2 is SYDVKM. V was cut by 5 bases and J by 7 bases, with 15 bases left in between. The CDR3 has 14 amino acids.